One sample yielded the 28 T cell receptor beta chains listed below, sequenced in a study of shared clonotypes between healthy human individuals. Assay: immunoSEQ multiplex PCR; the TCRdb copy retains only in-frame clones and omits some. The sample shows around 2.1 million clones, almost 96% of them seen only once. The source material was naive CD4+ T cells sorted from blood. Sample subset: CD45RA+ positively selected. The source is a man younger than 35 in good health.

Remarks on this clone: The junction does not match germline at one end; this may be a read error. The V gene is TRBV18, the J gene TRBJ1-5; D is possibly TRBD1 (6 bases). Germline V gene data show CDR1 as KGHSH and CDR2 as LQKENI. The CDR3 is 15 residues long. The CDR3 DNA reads TGTGCCAGCTCGCCACAGGGACTCTTAGGGCAGCCCCAGCATTTT. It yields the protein CASSPQGLLGQPQHF.

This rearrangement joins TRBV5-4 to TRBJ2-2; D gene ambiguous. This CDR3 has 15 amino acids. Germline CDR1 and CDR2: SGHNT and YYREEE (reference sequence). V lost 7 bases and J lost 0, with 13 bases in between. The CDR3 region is CASLQGGPNTGELFF. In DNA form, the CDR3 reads TGTGCCAGCCTACAAGGCGGCCCGAACACCGGGGAGCTGTTTTTT.

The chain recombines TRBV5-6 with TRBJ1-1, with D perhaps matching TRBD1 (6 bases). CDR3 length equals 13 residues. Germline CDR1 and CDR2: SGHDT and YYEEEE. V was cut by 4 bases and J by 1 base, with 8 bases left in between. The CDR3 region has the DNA TGTGCCAGCAGCCCAGGGGAGAACACTGAAGCTTTCTTT. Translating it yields CASSPGENTEAFF.

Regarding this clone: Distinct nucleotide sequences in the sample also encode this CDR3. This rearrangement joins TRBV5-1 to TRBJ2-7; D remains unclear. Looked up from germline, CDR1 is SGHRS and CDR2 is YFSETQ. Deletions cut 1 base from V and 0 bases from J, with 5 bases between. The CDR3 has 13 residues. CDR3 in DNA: TGCGCCAGCAGCTTGCCAGACTCCTACGAGCAGTACTTC. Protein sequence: CASSLPDSYEQYF.

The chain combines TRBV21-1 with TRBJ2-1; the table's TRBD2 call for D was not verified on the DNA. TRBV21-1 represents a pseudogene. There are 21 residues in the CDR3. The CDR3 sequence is CASSLIIAGGPRFGSYNEQFF. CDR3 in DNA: TGTGCCAGCAGCCTTATAATAGCGGGAGGGCCGAGATTCGGCTCCTACAATGAGCAGTTCTTC.

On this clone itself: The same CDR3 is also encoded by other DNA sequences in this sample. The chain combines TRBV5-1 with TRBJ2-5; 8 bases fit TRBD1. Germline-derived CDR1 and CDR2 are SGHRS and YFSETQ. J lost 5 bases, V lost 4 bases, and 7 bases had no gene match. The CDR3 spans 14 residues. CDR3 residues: CASSASGGPETQYF. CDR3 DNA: TGCGCCAGCAGCGCCTCAGGGGGCCCTGAGACCCAGTACTTC.

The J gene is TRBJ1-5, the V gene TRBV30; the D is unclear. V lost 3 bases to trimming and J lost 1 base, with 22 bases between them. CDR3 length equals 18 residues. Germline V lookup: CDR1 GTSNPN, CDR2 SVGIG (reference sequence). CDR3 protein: CAWSPPWAGSRSNQPQHF. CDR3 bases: TGTGCCTGGAGCCCGCCTTGGGCAGGTAGTCGCAGCAATCAGCCCCAGCATTTT.

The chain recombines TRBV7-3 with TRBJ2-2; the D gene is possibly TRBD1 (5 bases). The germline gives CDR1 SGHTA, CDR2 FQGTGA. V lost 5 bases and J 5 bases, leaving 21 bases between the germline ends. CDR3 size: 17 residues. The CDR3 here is CASSRERLGAGTGELFF. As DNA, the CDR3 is TGTGCCAGCAGCCGAGAACGTTTAGGGGCAGGGACCGGGGAGCTGTTTTTT.

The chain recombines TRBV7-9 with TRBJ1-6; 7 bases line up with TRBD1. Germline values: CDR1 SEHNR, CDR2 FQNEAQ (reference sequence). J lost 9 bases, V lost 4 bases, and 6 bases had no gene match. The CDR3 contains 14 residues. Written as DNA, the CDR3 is TGTGCCAGCAGCTACGAGGACAGGCCTTCACCCCTCCACTTT. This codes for CASSYEDRPSPLHF.

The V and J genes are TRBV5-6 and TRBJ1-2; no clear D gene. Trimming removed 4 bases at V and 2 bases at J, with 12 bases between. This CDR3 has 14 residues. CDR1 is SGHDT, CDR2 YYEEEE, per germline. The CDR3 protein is CASSPERFNYGYTF. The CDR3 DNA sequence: TGTGCCAGCAGCCCCGAGAGATTCAACTATGGCTACACCTTC.

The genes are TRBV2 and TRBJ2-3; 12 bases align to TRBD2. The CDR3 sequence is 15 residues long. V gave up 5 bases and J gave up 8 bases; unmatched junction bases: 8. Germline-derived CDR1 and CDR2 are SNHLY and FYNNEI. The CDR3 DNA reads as TGTGCCAGCAGTCCTCAGACTAGCGGGAGAGTTACGCAGTATTTT. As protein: CASSPQTSGRVTQYF.

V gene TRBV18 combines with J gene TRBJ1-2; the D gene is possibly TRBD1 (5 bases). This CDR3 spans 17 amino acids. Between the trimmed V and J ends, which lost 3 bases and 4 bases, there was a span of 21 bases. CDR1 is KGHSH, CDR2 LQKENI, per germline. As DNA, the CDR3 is TGTGCCAGCTCACCCACCTCCGGACAAGGGGCCTTCTATGGCTACACCTTC. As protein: CASSPTSGQGAFYGYTF.

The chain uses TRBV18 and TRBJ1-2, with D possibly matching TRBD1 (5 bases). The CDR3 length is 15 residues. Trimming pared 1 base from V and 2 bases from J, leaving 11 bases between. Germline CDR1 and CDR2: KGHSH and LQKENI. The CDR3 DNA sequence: TGTGCCAGCTCACCACGGGGGACGGGAAACTATGGCTACACCTTC. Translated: CASSPRGTGNYGYTF. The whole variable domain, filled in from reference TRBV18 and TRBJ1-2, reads NAGVMQNPRHLVRRRGQEARLRCSPMKGHSHVYWYRQLPEEGLKFMVYLQKENIIDESGMPKERFSAEFPKEGPSILRIQQVVRGDSAAYFCASSPRGTGNYGYTFGSGTRLTVV.

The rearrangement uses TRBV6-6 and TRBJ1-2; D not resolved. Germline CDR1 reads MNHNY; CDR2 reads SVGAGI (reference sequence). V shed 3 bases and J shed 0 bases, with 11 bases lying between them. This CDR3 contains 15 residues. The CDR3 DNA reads TGTGCCAGCAGTTATAGGCAGGTCTCTAACTATGGCTACACCTTC. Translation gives CASSYRQVSNYGYTF.

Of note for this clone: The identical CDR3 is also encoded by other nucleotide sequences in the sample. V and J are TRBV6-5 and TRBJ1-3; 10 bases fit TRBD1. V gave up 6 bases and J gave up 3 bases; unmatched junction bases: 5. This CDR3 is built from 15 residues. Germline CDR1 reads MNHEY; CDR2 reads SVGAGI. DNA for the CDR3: TGTGCCAGCAGCCGACAGGGGGCAAGTGGAAACACCATATATTTT. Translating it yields CASSRQGASGNTIYF.

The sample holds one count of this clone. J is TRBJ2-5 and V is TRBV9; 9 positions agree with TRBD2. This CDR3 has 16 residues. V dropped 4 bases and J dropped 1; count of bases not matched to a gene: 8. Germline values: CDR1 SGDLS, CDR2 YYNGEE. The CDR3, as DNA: TGTGCCAGCAGCCCCTCAACTAGCGGGCCCCAAGAGACCCAGTACTTC. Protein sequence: CASSPSTSGPQETQYF.

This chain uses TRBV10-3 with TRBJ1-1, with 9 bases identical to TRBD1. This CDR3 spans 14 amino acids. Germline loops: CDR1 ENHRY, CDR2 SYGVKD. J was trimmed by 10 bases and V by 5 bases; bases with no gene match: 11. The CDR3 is CAISPSGTGQSAFF. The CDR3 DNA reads TGTGCCATCAGTCCGTCCGGGACAGGGCAGTCAGCTTTCTTT.

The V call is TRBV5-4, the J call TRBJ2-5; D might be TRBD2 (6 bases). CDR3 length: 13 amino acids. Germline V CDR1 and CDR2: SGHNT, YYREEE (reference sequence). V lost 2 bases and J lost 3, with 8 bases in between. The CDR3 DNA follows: TGTGCCAGCAGCTTCCGGGGGAAAGAGACCCAGTACTTC. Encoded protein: CASSFRGKETQYF.

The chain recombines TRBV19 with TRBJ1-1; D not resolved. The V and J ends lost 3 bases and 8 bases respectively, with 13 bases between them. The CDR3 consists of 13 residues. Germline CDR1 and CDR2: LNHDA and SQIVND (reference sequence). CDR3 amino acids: CASSIDPWAEAFF. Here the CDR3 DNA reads TGTGCCAGTAGTATTGATCCCTGGGCCGAAGCTTTCTTT. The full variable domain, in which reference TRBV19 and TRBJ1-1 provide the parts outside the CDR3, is DGGITQSPKYLFRKEGQNVTLSCEQNLNHDAMYWYRQDPGQGLRLIYYSQIVNDFQKGDIAEGYSVSREKKESFPLTVTSAQKNPTAFYLCASSIDPWAEAFFGQGTRLTVV.

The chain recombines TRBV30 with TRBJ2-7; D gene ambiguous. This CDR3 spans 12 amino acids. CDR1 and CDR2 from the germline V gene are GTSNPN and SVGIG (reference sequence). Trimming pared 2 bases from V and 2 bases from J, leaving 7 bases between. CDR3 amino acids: CAWSRAAYEQYF. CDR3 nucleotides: TGTGCCTGGAGTCGGGCAGCCTACGAGCAGTACTTC.

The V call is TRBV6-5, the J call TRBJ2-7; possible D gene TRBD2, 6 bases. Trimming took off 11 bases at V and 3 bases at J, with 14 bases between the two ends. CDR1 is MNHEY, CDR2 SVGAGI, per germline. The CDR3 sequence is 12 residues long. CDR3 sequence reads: CASGRKGYEQYF. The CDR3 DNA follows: TGTGCCTCAGGGAGGAAGGGCTACGAGCAGTACTTC.

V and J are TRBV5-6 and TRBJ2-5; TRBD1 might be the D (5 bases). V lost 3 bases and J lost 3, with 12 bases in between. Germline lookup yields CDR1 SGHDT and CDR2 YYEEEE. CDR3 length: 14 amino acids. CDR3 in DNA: TGTGCCAGCAGCTCGGACACAGAGAAAGAGACCCAGTACTTC. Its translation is CASSSDTEKETQYF.

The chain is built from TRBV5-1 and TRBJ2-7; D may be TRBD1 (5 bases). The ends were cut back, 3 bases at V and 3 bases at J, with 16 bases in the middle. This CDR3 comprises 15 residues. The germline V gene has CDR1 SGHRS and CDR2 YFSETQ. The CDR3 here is CASSSPGREHYEQYF. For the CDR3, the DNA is TGCGCCAGCAGCTCCCCGGGCAGGGAACACTACGAGCAGTACTTC.

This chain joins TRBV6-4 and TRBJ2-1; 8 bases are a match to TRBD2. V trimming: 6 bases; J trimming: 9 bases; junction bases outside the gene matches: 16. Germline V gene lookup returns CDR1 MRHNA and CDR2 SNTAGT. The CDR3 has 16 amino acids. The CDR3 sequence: CASSPPLLAEGGEQFF. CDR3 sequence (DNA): TGTGCCAGCAGCCCCCCTTTACTAGCGGAGGGGGGTGAGCAGTTCTTC.

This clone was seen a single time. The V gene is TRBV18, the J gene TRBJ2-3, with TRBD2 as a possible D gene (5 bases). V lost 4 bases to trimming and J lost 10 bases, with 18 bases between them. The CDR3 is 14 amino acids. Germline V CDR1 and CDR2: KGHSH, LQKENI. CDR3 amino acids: CASSQGEQVGAQYF. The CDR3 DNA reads TGTGCCAGCTCACAGGGAGAGCAGGTCGGGGCGCAGTATTTT.

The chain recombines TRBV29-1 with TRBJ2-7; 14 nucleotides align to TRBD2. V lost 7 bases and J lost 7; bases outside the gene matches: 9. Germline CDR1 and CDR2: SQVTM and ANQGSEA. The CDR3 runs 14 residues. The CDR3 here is CSAQTSGREYEQYF. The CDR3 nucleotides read TGCAGCGCCCAGACTAGCGGGAGGGAGTATGAGCAGTACTTC.

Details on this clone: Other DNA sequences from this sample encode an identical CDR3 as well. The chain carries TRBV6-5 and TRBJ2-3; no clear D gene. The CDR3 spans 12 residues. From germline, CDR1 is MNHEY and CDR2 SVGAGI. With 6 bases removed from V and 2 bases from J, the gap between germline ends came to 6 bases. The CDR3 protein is CASRGSTDTQYF. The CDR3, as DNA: TGTGCCAGCAGGGGTTCCACAGATACGCAGTATTTT.

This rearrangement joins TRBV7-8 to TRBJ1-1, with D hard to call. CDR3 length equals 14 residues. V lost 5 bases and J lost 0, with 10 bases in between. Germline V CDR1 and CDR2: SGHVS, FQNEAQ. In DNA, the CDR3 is TGTGCCAGCAGCCGACACAACATGAACACTGAAGCTTTCTTT. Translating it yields CASSRHNMNTEAFF. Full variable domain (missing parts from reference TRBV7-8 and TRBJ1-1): GAGVSQSPRYKVAKRGQDVALRCDPISGHVSLFWYQQALGQGPEFLTYFQNEAQLDKSGLPSDRFFAERPEGSVSTLKIQRTQQEDSAVYLCASSRHNMNTEAFFGQGTRLTVV.